The 11 T cell receptor beta chains presented below share a single source sample, sequenced in a study of neoadjuvant anti-PD-1 for oral cavity cancer (dated by TCRdb to the early 2020s). The label giving this sample's time point can be read as: before neoadjuvant nivolumab. To prepare the library, the immunoSEQ multiplex PCR assay was applied. This is the immuneACCESS table as TCRdb keeps it, with only in-frame sequences that have V and J called. A part of the clones is gone; compared with another copy, unresolved V genes explain less than half, and the rest is unexplained. For this sample there are 15,000 to 20,000 clones; roughly three fifths appear just once. Roughly 2.8% of the sample comes from the top ten. The sample in question was PBMCs, obtained before nivolumab (anti-PD-1) treatment. Receptor source: a person aged 35-79 years with oral cavity squamous cell carcinoma.

The chain is built from TRBV2 and TRBJ1-2; D possibly corresponds to TRBD1 (5 bases). CDR1 is SNHLY, CDR2 FYNNEI, per germline. This CDR3 is built from 11 residues. Trimming shortened V by 8 bases and J by 5 bases, and 9 bases separated the two germline ends. The CDR3 reads CASWGSYGYTF. For the CDR3, the DNA is TGTGCCAGCTGGGGCAGTTATGGCTACACCTTC.

V and J are TRBV5-1 and TRBJ2-3; possible D gene TRBD1, 5 bases. This CDR3 contains 14 residues. V lost 4 bases and J lost 6, with 15 bases in between. Germline V gene data show CDR1 as SGHRS and CDR2 as YFSETQ. The CDR3 DNA follows: TGCGCCAGCAGCCCTAGGGGTTTGGGGGATACGCAGTATTTT. It specifies CASSPRGLGDTQYF.

The chain employs TRBV10-3 and TRBJ2-5; TRBD1 matches 11 bases. With V trimmed by 6 bases and J by 3 bases, 0 bases remained unmatched. The germline V gene encodes CDR1 ENHRY and CDR2 SYGVKD. This CDR3 spans 13 amino acids. CDR3 loop: CAIRGQGEETQYF. The CDR3 DNA reads TGTGCCATCAGGGGACAGGGGGAAGAGACCCAGTACTTC.

The rearrangement joins TRBV5-4 to TRBJ2-7; D perhaps matches TRBD2 (5 bases). CDR3 length: 14 residues. Germline V lookup: CDR1 SGHNT, CDR2 YYREEE (reference sequence). The V end was cut by 0 bases, the J end by 2 bases, with 9 bases between. CDR3: CASSLERGPYEQYF. The DNA of the CDR3 is TGTGCCAGCAGCTTGGAGCGCGGGCCCTACGAGCAGTACTTC.

The J gene is TRBJ1-5, the V gene TRBV15; no clear D gene. The V gene's germline CDR1 is LNHNV and CDR2 YYDKDF (reference sequence). V lost 9 bases, J lost 3 bases, and 9 bases lay in between. The CDR3 spans 12 residues. The CDR3 loop is CATRLNNQPQHF. The DNA for the CDR3 is TGTGCCACAAGACTAAACAATCAGCCCCAGCATTTT.

The chain links TRBV9 to TRBJ1-2, with D possibly matching TRBD1 (5 bases). V was cut by 0 bases and J by 7 bases, with 16 bases left in between. Germline V gene sequence: CDR1 SGDLS, CDR2 YYNGEE. The CDR3 sequence is 15 residues long. As DNA, the CDR3 is TGTGCCAGCAGCGTAGGGATAATGGGGACGACTGGCTACACCTTC. Translating gives CASSVGIMGTTGYTF.

The genes are TRBV10-3 and TRBJ2-2; TRBD2 matches at 7 bases. Looked up from germline, CDR1 is ENHRY and CDR2 is SYGVKD. With 8 bases clipped from V and 0 bases from J, the junction kept 6 bases outside the gene matches. The CDR3 is 15 amino acids. CDR3 sequence reads: CAISAAGANTGELFF. The CDR3 bases are TGTGCCATCTCGGCTGCGGGAGCGAACACCGGGGAGCTGTTTTTT.

This clone came up a few times. This chain connects TRBV6-1 to TRBJ1-2; D is ambiguous. CDR1 is MNHNS and CDR2 is SASEGT in the germline V gene. The CDR3 runs 14 residues. Trimming left V 3 bases short and J 3 bases short, with 11 bases between. The CDR3 coding sequence is TGTGCCAGCAGTGATCTCTGGACGGACTATGGCTACACCTTC. Translating gives CASSDLWTDYGYTF.

The J gene is TRBJ2-3, the V gene TRBV19, with TRBD2 matching 9 bases. V shed 2 bases, J shed 10 bases, and the junction held 19 bases outside the gene matches. The CDR3 extends over 18 amino acids. Germline V gene lookup returns CDR1 LNHDA and CDR2 SQIVND (reference sequence). The chain's CDR3 is CASSISNRDSGRLKAQYF. CDR3 coding DNA: TGTGCCAGTAGTATAAGTAACCGGGATAGCGGGAGATTGAAGGCGCAGTATTTT. The complete variable domain, with remaining parts taken from reference TRBV19 and TRBJ2-3, reads DGGITQSPKYLFRKEGQNVTLSCEQNLNHDAMYWYRQDPGQGLRLIYYSQIVNDFQKGDIAEGYSVSREKKESFPLTVTSAQKNPTAFYLCASSISNRDSGRLKAQYFGPGTRLTVL.

This clone was counted only a few times. The CDR3 protein is CASSGTSGRPTDTQYF. DNA of the CDR3: TGTGCCAGCAGCGGGACTAGCGGGAGGCCCACAGATACGCAGTATTTT. The gene calls are TRBV2 and TRBJ2-3; 15 bases line up with TRBD2. This CDR3 has 16 amino acids. Germline CDR1 SNHLY, CDR2 FYNNEI. V was clipped by 6 bases and J by 2 bases; unmatched bases: 3.

V gene TRBV5-6 combines with J gene TRBJ1-1, with D possibly TRBD1 on 5 matching bases. V lost 0 bases and J 0 bases, leaving 9 bases between the germline ends. In germline, CDR1 is SGHDT, CDR2 YYEEEE. The CDR3 loop spans 15 amino acids. The CDR3 bases are TGTGCCAGCAGCTTGGCCCCGGGGCTGAACACTGAAGCTTTCTTT. Residues: CASSLAPGLNTEAFF.